A single sample gave rise to the 8 T cell receptor beta chains below, sequenced in a study of blood T cell repertoires in COVID-19. Profiling relied on immunoSEQ multiplex PCR, and the TCRdb table lists in-frame clones only, not all of them. In the table there are more than 150,000 clones, approximately 88% of which are singletons. Sequencing input: PBMCs or T cells enriched from blood (not recorded which). All receptors come from a woman aged 55-70 years who had recovered from COVID-19.

The V call is TRBV7-3, the J call TRBJ2-2; 7 bases agree with TRBD1. V lost 6 bases and J lost 3; bases outside the gene matches: 7. CDR3 length equals 15 residues. CDR1 is SGHTA, CDR2 FQGTGA, per germline. CDR3 nucleotide sequence: TGTGCCAGCAGTCTGCGACAGGGTCACACCGGGGAGCTGTTTTTT. It translates to CASSLRQGHTGELFF.

The CDR3 bases are TGTGCCAGCCGATCCAGAGGGACAGTAAATCAGCCCCAGCATTTT. Translation: CASRSRGTVNQPQHF. The V call is TRBV27, the J call TRBJ1-5, with 7 bases identical to TRBD1. The CDR3 totals 15 residues. CDR1 is MNHEY, CDR2 SMNVEV, per germline (reference sequence). Trimming removed 8 bases from V and 4 bases from J; junction bases left unmatched: 11.

The gene calls are TRBV9 and TRBJ1-1; no clear D gene. CDR1 is SGDLS and CDR2 is YYNGEE in the germline V gene. The ends were cut back, 5 bases at V and 1 base at J, with 15 bases in the middle. The CDR3 contains 15 residues. This CDR3 reads CASRPPGSSNTEAFF. The CDR3 DNA sequence: TGTGCCAGCAGACCCCCCGGGAGTTCGAACACTGAAGCTTTCTTT.

This clone appeared once. Other DNA sequences in this sample translate to the same CDR3. The chain couples TRBV3-1 (or the pseudogene TRBV3-2) to TRBJ1-5; a weak D match, TRBD1 (6 bases). The CDR3 contains 13 residues. Per the germline V gene, CDR1 is LGHDT and CDR2 is YNNKEL (reference sequence). The V end was cut by 3 bases, the J end by 4 bases, with 7 bases between. CDR3 sequence: CASSQDRNQPQHF. The CDR3 DNA is TGTGCCAGCAGCCAGGACAGAAATCAGCCCCAGCATTTT.

The sample holds a few counts of this clone. The J gene is TRBJ2-7, the V gene TRBV2, with 10 bases fitting TRBD1. Germline CDR1 reads SNHLY; CDR2 reads FYNNEI. CDR3 length: 15 residues. The junction had 11 bases not matched to a gene; V was cut back by 7 bases and J by 5 bases. The CDR3 here is CASIIGGTGDDEQYF. For the CDR3, the DNA is TGTGCCAGCATAATAGGCGGGACAGGGGACGACGAGCAGTACTTC. The complete variable domain, with remaining parts taken from reference TRBV2 and TRBJ2-7, reads EPEVTQTPSHQVTQMGQEVILRCVPISNHLYFYWYRQILGQKVEFLVSFYNNEISEKSEIFDDQFSVERPDGSNFTLKIRSTKLEDSAMYFCASIIGGTGDDEQYFGPGTRLTVT.

This clone was observed once. The gene calls are TRBV12-3 or TRBV12-4 and TRBJ2-5; no reliable D call. V was cut by 6 bases and J by 2 bases, with 7 bases left in between. The CDR3 extends over 12 amino acids. CDR3 amino acids: CASRVAQETQYF. For the CDR3, the DNA is TGTGCCAGCAGGGTAGCACAAGAGACCCAGTACTTC.

J is TRBJ2-7 and V is TRBV18, with D perhaps matching TRBD1 (6 bases). The CDR3 covers 14 residues. Per germline, CDR1 KGHSH and CDR2 LQKENI. V was shortened by 5 bases and J by 2 bases, with 13 bases between the two germline ends. The CDR3 protein is CASSRLSGAYEQYF. CDR3 nucleotide sequence: TGTGCCAGCTCAAGGTTGTCAGGGGCCTACGAGCAGTACTTC.

The sample holds one count of this clone. The V call is TRBV7-2, the J call TRBJ2-1; maybe TRBD2 (6 bases). Trimming took off 1 base at V and 8 bases at J, with 9 bases between the two ends. The germline V gene has CDR1 SGHTA and CDR2 FQGNSA. The CDR3 covers 13 residues. The CDR3 here is CASSLGPGDEQFF. CDR3 nucleotide sequence: TGTGCCAGCAGCTTAGGGCCGGGAGATGAGCAGTTCTTC. The whole variable domain, filled in from reference TRBV7-2 and TRBJ2-1, reads GAGVSQSPSNKVTEKGKDVELRCDPISGHTALYWYRQSLGQGLEFLIYFQGNSAPDKSGLPSDRFSAERTGGSVSTLTIQRTQQEDSAVYLCASSLGPGDEQFFGPGTRLTVL.